Reported below is one T cell receptor beta chain. Antigen: not known. The unexposed donors gave CD4+ T cells in about 2011-2018, prior to COVID-19. After about ten days of culture, CD4+ T cells were isolated. This sample was included in a study of CD4 T cells in relation to SARS-CoV-2 and coronaviruses. V lost 2 bases to trimming and J lost 1 base, with 9 bases between them. This CDR3 comprises 14 residues. CDR1 and CDR2 from the germline V gene are LGHDT and YNNKEL (reference sequence). Assay used: immunoSEQ multiplex PCR; TCRdb lists only in-frame clones, some missing. This table has about 22,000 clones, around 77% appearing once.

This TCR was recovered from a human donor in good health. Material: CD4+ T cells from PBMCs, cultured in vitro. The rearrangement uses TRBV3-1 (or the pseudogene TRBV3-2) and TRBJ2-7; D tentatively reads TRBD1 or TRBD2 (5 bases each). The CDR3 region has the DNA TGTGCCAGCAGCCAACAGGGAGCGTCCTACGAGCAGTACTTC. Protein sequence: CASSQQGASYEQYF.